This T cell receptor (beta chain) emerged from a study of Tregs in tolerant kidney transplant recipients. Measured with immunoSEQ multiplex PCR; TCRdb has only the in-frame clones, and not every one. The sample shows about 100,000 clones, roughly 93% of them seen only once. Study outcomes and limitations: Nucleotide sequences could not be compared across some patients' samples due to primer changes.

Concerning this clone itself: Its target is unknown.

CD4+CD25+CD127- Tregs, CD4+CD25- non-Tregs, CD4 and CD8 cells were sorted. The sequence derives from a human donor who received a combined kidney and bone marrow transplant. The sequences come from CD4+ T cells from blood, collected before the transplant.

In DNA form, the CDR3 reads TGTGCCAGCAGCTTAGAGGGGACAGGGGTCTTCAATGAGCAGTTCTTC. Its protein product is CASSLEGTGVFNEQFF. V is TRBV9 and J is TRBJ2-1; 10 positions agree with TRBD1. Germline V lookup: CDR1 SGDLS, CDR2 YYNGEE. This CDR3 is built from 16 residues. With 4 bases clipped from V and 6 bases from J, the junction kept 10 bases outside the gene matches.